This section outlines one T cell receptor beta chain sequence together with its context. Its antigen is currently not known. Within one base of it there is no much larger clone, and no base qualities were kept. The sample contains more than one DNA sequence encoding this CDR3. Participants in the prospective study were enrolled through a virtual design, were aged roughly 18 to 100 years, and lived in about two dozen United States geographic areas. Cohort assignment in the prospective study relied on participant-reported clinical history from a screening survey and a study questionnaire. Recovered participants in ImmuneRACE Cohort 3 were defined as having two consecutive negative NP/OP PCR tests, clearance from a healthcare professional, or resolution of symptoms. Each participant in the prospective study had whole blood, serum and a nasopharyngeal or oropharyngeal swab collected by mobile phlebotomists. Participants in the prospective study had the option to provide additional blood draws and questionnaires over a 2-month period. Prospective study blood samples were shipped either frozen or at room temperature before DNA extraction.

The data were obtained in a study of blood T cell repertoires in COVID-19 (dated by TCRdb to the early 2020s). For the study in its entirety: The collaborator samples originated in the United States, Italy and Spain and spanned the acute and convalescent phases of COVID-19. The samples were drawn from the first 160 participants of the ongoing ImmuneRACE study and from some 1,300 subjects provided by 6 global collaborators. The material from the prospective study consisted of cDNA or gDNA derived from T cells, B-cell-depleted T cells, or PBMCs. The repertoires were made available in a free public database intended to serve as a resource for research on the immune response to SARS-CoV-2. Subjects who had been exposed to COVID-19, were actively infected with it, or had recovered from it provided the deeply sampled blood TCRbeta repertoires that made up the dataset. The sample metadata nearly always contained a de-identified subject ID, COVID-19 status, age in years and sex. Where available, HLA class I and class II types were taken from metadata supplied by the sample provider and were not determined by assay-based typing. The full study reports these points: The quantity of clinical and demographic metadata differed by source and by participant and was supplied without curation.

The immunoSEQ Assay, a bias-controlled multiplex PCR, was used to amplify TCRbeta CDR3 regions from genomic DNA. Under the source paper's analysis protocol: The number of nucleated cells in each sample was estimated by amplification of reference gene primers within the assay. To quantify the absolute abundance of each unique TCRbeta CDR3 rearrangement, sequence reads were collapsed and filtered. For each sample, productive Simpson clonality was calculated by taking the square root of Simpson's diversity index across productive rearrangements. Sourced from immuneACCESS, this table was stored by TCRdb with only in-frame sequences that have V and J called. A share of the clones is absent; for the studies checked, an unresolved V gene accounts for under half, and the remainder has no known explanation. V and J calls and clone size follow that table, whereas D and trimming were derived from the DNA. In all, the sample holds approximately 200,000 clones, and roughly 84% of those were seen once. The ten largest clonotypes hold 7.5% of the sample.

V and J are truncated by 2 bases and 0 bases respectively, leaving an intervening sequence of 10 bases. CDR1 and CDR2 are read off the germline V gene (reference sequence) as MNHEY and SMNVEV. The CDR3 has 15 amino acids, counting the end cysteine and phenylalanine. CDR3 DNA is the only sequence kept; it has 45 bases, read in frame from the first base. The specimen sequenced was PBMCs or T cells enriched from blood (not recorded which). This receptor was obtained from a man in his forties who had recovered from COVID-19. Rearrangement joined TRBV27 to TRBJ1-1; TRBD1 is perhaps the D gene, given 6 matching bases. This receptor carries the CDR3 CASSLSAGVNTEAFF. At the DNA level, the sequence is TGTGCCAGCAGTTTAAGCGCAGGGGTGAACACTGAAGCTTTCTTT.